This T cell receptor beta chain was identified in a study of technical replicates of blood from a few donors. Assay used: immunoSEQ multiplex PCR; TCRdb lists only in-frame clones, some missing. In the table there are some 56,000 clones, more than 90% of which are singletons. The ends lost 4 bases at V and 7 bases at J; junction bases unmatched: 10. The V gene's germline CDR1 is SGHRS and CDR2 YFSETQ. The CDR3 runs 15 residues. The chain is built from TRBV5-1 and TRBJ2-7, with TRBD1 matching over 11 bases. Sequencing used PBMCs. This receptor was identified in a human donor in good health. Some clones in this sample may be carry-over from other donors' samples. CDR3 sequence (DNA): TGCGCCAGCAGCCCCCCGGGACAGGGGGTTCGAGAGCAGTACTTC. Its protein product is CASSPPGQGVREQYF.